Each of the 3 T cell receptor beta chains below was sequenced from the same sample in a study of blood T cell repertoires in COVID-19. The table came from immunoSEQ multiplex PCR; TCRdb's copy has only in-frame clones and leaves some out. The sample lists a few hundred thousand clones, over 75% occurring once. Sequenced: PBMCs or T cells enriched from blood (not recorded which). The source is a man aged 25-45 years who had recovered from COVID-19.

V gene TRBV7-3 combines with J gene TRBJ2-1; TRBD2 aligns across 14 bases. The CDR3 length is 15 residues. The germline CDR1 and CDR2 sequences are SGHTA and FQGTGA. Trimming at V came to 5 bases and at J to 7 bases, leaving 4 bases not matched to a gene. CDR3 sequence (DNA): TGTGCCAGCAGCGGACTAGCGGGGGGCAGAAATGAGCAGTTCTTC. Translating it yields CASSGLAGGRNEQFF. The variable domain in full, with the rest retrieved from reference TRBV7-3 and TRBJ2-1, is GAGVSQTPSNKVTEKGKYVELRCDPISGHTALYWYRQSLGQGPEFLIYFQGTGAADDSGLPNDRFFAVRPEGSVSTLKIQRTERGDSAVYLCASSGLAGGRNEQFFGPGTRLTVL.

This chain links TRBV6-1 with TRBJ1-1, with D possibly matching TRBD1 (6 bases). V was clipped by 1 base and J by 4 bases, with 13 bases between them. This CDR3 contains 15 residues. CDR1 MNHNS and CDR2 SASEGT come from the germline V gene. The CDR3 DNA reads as TGTGCCAGCAGTGAAGATTCAGGGGTGGGCACTGAAGCTTTCTTT. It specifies CASSEDSGVGTEAFF.

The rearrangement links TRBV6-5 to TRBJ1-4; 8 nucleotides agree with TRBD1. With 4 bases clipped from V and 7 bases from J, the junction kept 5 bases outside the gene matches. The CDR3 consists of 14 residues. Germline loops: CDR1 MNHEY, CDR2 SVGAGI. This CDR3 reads CASSLRQGFEKLFF. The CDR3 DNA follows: TGTGCCAGCAGTTTACGACAGGGGTTTGAAAAACTGTTTTTT.